These 14 T cell receptor beta chains were all obtained from the same sample, sequenced in a study of graft-versus-host responses after intestinal transplantation. No antigen has been identified for these receptors. Sequencing used immunoSEQ multiplex PCR; TCRdb keeps in-frame clones, though not all of them. The table includes about 120,000 clones, 80% to 95% detected once. Sequencing was performed on unstimulated CD8+ T cells sorted from spleen or lymph node cells, taken before intestinal transplant. The receptor set was obtained from a human donor who received an intestinal transplant.

The genes are TRBV10-3 and TRBJ1-2; D is unclear. The V gene's germline CDR1 is ENHRY and CDR2 SYGVKD. The CDR3 has 13 amino acids. Trimming stripped 7 bases from V and 4 bases from J, with 13 bases between. The CDR3 here is CAIMGGGGYGYTF. The CDR3 DNA is TGTGCCATCATGGGCGGCGGCGGCTATGGCTACACCTTC.

On this clone itself: Relative to the germline gene, one junction end is altered; a read error may explain this. The chain recombines TRBV15 with TRBJ2-1, with D possibly being TRBD2 (5 bases). CDR3 length: 15 residues. CDR1 and CDR2 from the germline V gene are LNHNV and YYDKDF (reference sequence). The CDR3 is CATSGERDSYNEQFF. The CDR3 DNA reads TGTGCCACCAGCGGAGAACGGGACTCCTACAATGAGCAGTTCTTC. Full variable domain (remainder filled in from reference TRBV15 and TRBJ2-1): DAMVIQNPRYQVTQFGKPVTLSCSQTLNHNVMYWYQQKSSQAPKLLFHYYDKDFNNEADTPDNFQSRRPNTSFCFLDIRSPGLGDTAMYLCATSGERDSYNEQFFGPGTRLTVL.

V usage is TRBV11-2 and J usage is TRBJ2-1; D is unclear. Trimming took 5 bases from V and 0 from J, leaving 20 bases between them. Germline V lookup: CDR1 SGHAT, CDR2 FQNNGV. This CDR3 is 18 amino acids long. The CDR3 is CASSHLRFELSSYNEQFF. The CDR3 bases are TGTGCCAGCAGCCACCTCCGATTTGAGTTGAGCTCCTACAATGAGCAGTTCTTC.

The CDR3 is CASSGWAVSTDTQYF. CDR3 in DNA: TGTGCCAGCAGTGGGTGGGCTGTGAGCACAGATACGCAGTATTTT. The rearrangement joins TRBV2 to TRBJ2-3; no clear D. The V gene's germline CDR1 is SNHLY and CDR2 FYNNEI. V lost 4 bases, J lost 0 bases, and 11 bases lay in between. The CDR3 has 15 residues.

The gene calls are TRBV6-1 and TRBJ2-7, with D possibly matching TRBD1 (6 bases). V was shortened by 3 bases and J by 1 base, with 10 bases between the two germline ends. Germline CDR1 and CDR2: MNHNS and SASEGT. The CDR3 has 14 residues. The CDR3 region is CASSDRDTSYEQYF. In nucleotides, the CDR3 is TGTGCCAGCAGTGATAGGGACACGTCCTACGAGCAGTACTTC.

J is TRBJ2-3 and V is TRBV5-1, with 7 bases that match TRBD1. The junction had 12 bases not matched to a gene; V was cut back by 2 bases and J by 3 bases. Germline loops: CDR1 SGHRS, CDR2 YFSETQ. The CDR3 consists of 17 residues. CDR3 residues: CASSFRTGAPRTDTQYF. The CDR3, as DNA: TGCGCCAGCAGCTTTCGAACAGGGGCCCCTAGAACAGATACGCAGTATTTT.

The rearrangement uses TRBV7-8 and TRBJ2-1; unclear D gene. Germline-derived CDR1 and CDR2 are SGHVS and FQNEAQ. V was trimmed by 2 bases and J by 3 bases, leaving 5 bases between them. The CDR3 contains 13 residues. The CDR3 sequence: CASSLSNYNEQFF. The CDR3 bases are TGTGCCAGCAGCTTAAGCAACTACAATGAGCAGTTCTTC.

The CDR3 DNA reads TGTGCCAGCAGTTTGTCGGGGGGGAGTCAAGAGACCCAGTACTTC. Amino acid sequence: CASSLSGGSQETQYF. V usage is TRBV6-5 and J usage is TRBJ2-5; 8 bases agree with TRBD2. The trim removed 4 bases at V and 2 bases at J, leaving 6 bases unmatched. Germline lookup yields CDR1 MNHEY and CDR2 SVGAGI. This CDR3 comprises 15 residues.

This chain uses TRBV9 with TRBJ2-1; D perhaps matches TRBD1 (5 bases). The V end was cut by 1 base, the J end by 5 bases, with 10 bases between. The germline gives CDR1 SGDLS, CDR2 YYNGEE. This CDR3 comprises 14 residues. The CDR3 coding sequence is TGTGCCAGCAGCGTAACCAGGGTAGACAATGAGCAGTTCTTC. It is translated as CASSVTRVDNEQFF. Filled out from reference TRBV9 and TRBJ2-1, the complete variable domain reads DSGVTQTPKHLITATGQRVTLRCSPRSGDLSVYWYQQSLDQGLQFLIQYYNGEERAKGNILERFSAQQFPDLHSELNLSSLELGDSALYFCASSVTRVDNEQFFGPGTRLTVL.

This chain links TRBV19 with TRBJ2-1; 11 nucleotides line up with TRBD1. CDR1 is LNHDA, CDR2 SQIVND, per germline (reference sequence). The CDR3 spans 15 residues. The V gene end was trimmed by 5 bases and the J gene end by 3 bases; junction bases not matched to a gene: 3. CDR3 DNA sequence: TGTGCCAGTAGTTCCGGGACAGGGGGCTACAATGAGCAGTTCTTC. This codes for CASSSGTGGYNEQFF.

A remark on this clone: This sample includes further DNA sequences coding for the same CDR3. The chain has TRBV19 and TRBJ2-1; TRBD2 aligns across 9 bases. This CDR3 is built from 15 residues. Germline loops: CDR1 LNHDA, CDR2 SQIVND (reference sequence). V was clipped by 7 bases and J by 1 base; unmatched bases: 5. This CDR3 is CASTDSGSSYNEQFF. The CDR3 DNA reads TGTGCCAGTACCGATAGCGGGAGTTCCTACAATGAGCAGTTCTTC.

This rearrangement joins TRBV9 to TRBJ2-7; 7 positions match TRBD2. Germline CDR1 and CDR2: SGDLS and YYNGEE. V lost 3 bases and J lost 6; bases outside the gene matches: 9. The CDR3 spans 14 residues. CDR3 region: CASSGAGLPTEQYF. The CDR3 DNA reads TGTGCCAGCAGCGGAGCGGGGCTCCCTACCGAGCAGTACTTC.

The chain carries TRBV21-1 and TRBJ2-7; the table names TRBD2, a call not compared with the DNA. TRBV21-1 is described as a pseudogene. The CDR3 runs 16 residues. The chain's CDR3 is CASSKALLSYSYEQYF. In DNA, the CDR3 is TGTGCCAGCAGCAAAGCGCTACTTTCGTACTCCTACGAGCAGTACTTC.

V is TRBV11-3 and J is TRBJ2-3; the match to TRBD2 covers 14 bases. This CDR3 is built from 13 residues. Germline V lookup: CDR1 SGHNT, CDR2 YENEEA. V trimming: 5 bases; J trimming: 11 bases; junction bases outside the gene matches: 3. This chain's CDR3 is CASSDGTSGGQYF. In nucleotides, the CDR3 is TGTGCCAGCAGCGATGGGACTAGCGGGGGGCAGTATTTT.